This T cell receptor (beta chain) was sequenced in a study of beta chain features in type 1 diabetes (dated by TCRdb to the late 2010s). Describing the broader study: Mean age, gender distribution, total cell number and subset yield did not differ between patients and healthy donors. Regulatory and stem cell-like memory subsets were isolated from only 8 patients and roughly 8 healthy donors, whereas naive and central memory subsets came from all 30 or so donors. A total of 85 million to 110 million sorted cells were examined across all samples, and RNA yield correlated strongly with the number of cells per subset. The study compared TCRB repertoires of sorted circulating CD4+ T cell subsets between recently diagnosed type 1 diabetes patients and matched healthy donors.

A single peripheral blood draw of approximately 100 mL on average was collected from each donor into heparinised tubes. Naive, central memory, regulatory and stem cell-like memory CD4+ T cells were sorted on a BD FACSAria II using a panel including CD45RO, CCR7, CD25, CD127, CD95 and CD27. All sorted populations exceeded 98% purity. PBMCs were isolated immediately by Lymphoprep density gradient centrifugation and stained directly without culture. Samples were stained and sorted in pairs, with one healthy donor and one patient per experiment, so that batch effects were minimized. The entire isolated RNA was reverse transcribed using the High Capacity cDNA Reverse Transcription Kit, and thus expressed TCRB transcripts were sequenced. Stem cell-like memory T cell samples underwent survey-depth immunoSEQ sequencing, averaging approximately 1 million total reads per sample. Sorted cells were lysed in RLT buffer, and RNA was extracted using DNase-treated RNeasy Micro or Mini kits according to cell number. Each cell subset was processed on its own to prevent cross-contamination, while patient and healthy donor samples were processed together. TCRB sequences were amplified from cDNA with the immunoSEQ multiplex PCR, producing 87-bp fragments spanning the CDR3 region. Sequencing of the amplicons was done on the Illumina HiSeq platform. Per the source publication's procedure: Synthetic template baselines were used to correct PCR bias computationally, reads within Hamming distance 2 were collapsed, and singletons that could not be merged were discarded. Reads were aligned to IMGT to assign V, D and J genes, CDR3 length, and insertions or deletions at six rearrangement sites. Within each subset, clonotype counts were normalized to sorted cell number, after which true diversity and Gini coefficients were computed with the tcR R package. The overlap coefficient, calculated on TCRB nucleotide sequences, was used to quantify repertoire sharing. TCRdb's version of the immuneACCESS table is confined to in-frame rearrangements and falls short of the full clone set. An unresolved V gene accounts for under half of the shortfall where checked; the remainder is of unknown origin. Clone size and V and J calls were adopted from that table, with D and trimming inferred from the DNA. This sample lists over 15,000 clones; 40% to 45% were detected once. The ten largest clones represent approximately 0.53% of the sample.

This clone turned up a few times. Its cognate antigen has yet to be identified. No base quality values were provided; no much bigger clone lies one nucleotide off. Overall study outcomes, separate from this receptor: In all four CD4+ subsets, TCRB CDR3 length was moderately but significantly shorter in type 1 diabetes patients. PCR might favor shorter templates, but patient and control samples were amplified and corrected together, so any skew would affect both groups equally. Sequencing cDNA rather than genomic DNA could over-represent highly expressing activated cells, although activation and CD3 levels did not differ between groups. The naive, central memory and regulatory TCRB repertoires appeared to resemble one another more closely among patients than among healthy donors. Only small numbers of individuals were included in the HLA sub-analyses, which left unresolved whether HLA type had any influence on TCRB rearrangement. At VDJ recombination sites, type 1 diabetes patients had fewer insertions and more deleted nucleotides, which implies abnormalities in thymic rearrangement.

Cut back by 0 bases and 6 bases, the V and J ends lie 8 bases apart. Including the terminal cysteine and phenylalanine, the CDR3 comprises 13 residues. The sequence is cut down to CDR3 DNA, 39 bases in frame from base 1. Per the germline V gene, SGHAT is the CDR1 and FQNNGV is the CDR2. The sequencing sample was made of stem cell memory CD4+ T cells from blood. Interpreted using the paper, the cell subset or site label stands for: stem cell-like memory CD4+ T cells. The clonotype comes from a woman aged 40 to 50 in good health. The chain uses TRBV11-2 and TRBJ2-5, with the D segment identity uncertain. This receptor carries the CDR3 CASSLEGLKTQYF. The bases read TGTGCCAGCAGCTTAGAGGGCCTTAAGACCCAGTACTTC.